This T cell receptor beta chain originates from a study of cytomegalovirus exposure and HLA in healthy donors. Comments on this clone: Its specificity is unknown.

Study-level results: TCR beta sequences reportedly predicted most subjects' HLA-A and HLA-B alleles accurately.

A multiplex PCR was run with 60 Vbeta primers and 13 Jbeta primers. This table comes from immunoSEQ multiplex PCR, and its TCRdb copy is limited to in-frame clones, with some not included. The data hold 150,000 to 200,000 clones, with roughly 79% observed a single time. This TCR came from a woman under 30 in good health and CMV-seropositive. Input material: PBMCs.

This chain's CDR3 is CASSRPYPGQGAFYYGYTF. CDR3 nucleotides: TGTGCCAGCAGTCGCCCTTACCCGGGACAGGGGGCATTTTACTATGGCTACACCTTC. The chain recombines TRBV28 with TRBJ1-2, with 12 bases identical to TRBD1. With 5 bases clipped from V and 3 bases from J, the junction kept 16 bases outside the gene matches. The CDR3 has 19 amino acids. Per germline, CDR1 MDHEN and CDR2 SYDVKM.